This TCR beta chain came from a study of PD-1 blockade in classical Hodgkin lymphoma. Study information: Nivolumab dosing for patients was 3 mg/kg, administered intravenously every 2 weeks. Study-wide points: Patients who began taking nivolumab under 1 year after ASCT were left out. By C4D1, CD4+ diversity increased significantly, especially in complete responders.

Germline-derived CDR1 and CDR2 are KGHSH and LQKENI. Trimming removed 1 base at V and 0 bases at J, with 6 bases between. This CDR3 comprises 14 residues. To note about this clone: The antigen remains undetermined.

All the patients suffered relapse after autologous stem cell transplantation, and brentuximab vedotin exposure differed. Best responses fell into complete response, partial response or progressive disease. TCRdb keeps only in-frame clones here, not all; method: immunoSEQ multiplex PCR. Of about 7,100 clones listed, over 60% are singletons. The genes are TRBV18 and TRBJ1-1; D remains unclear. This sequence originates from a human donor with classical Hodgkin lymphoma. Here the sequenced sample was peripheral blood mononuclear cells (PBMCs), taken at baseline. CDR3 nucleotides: TGTGCCAGCTCACCACTTCCGCTGAACACTGAAGCTTTCTTT. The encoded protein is CASSPLPLNTEAFF.